This T cell receptor (beta chain) appears in the sequencing data of a study of CD8 T cell repertoires and HIV-1 epitope variants (dated by TCRdb to the early 2020s). At the level of the whole study: Twenty-five peptides representing autologous and known Gag and Nef epitope variants were each used to stimulate T cells in separate culture wells. Among the control conditions were a peptide pool of CMV, EBV and flu, the Ebola AY9 epitope serving as a negative control, and a well with no peptide. The epitopes tested covered three Gag epitope families plus Nef HW9 and YT9. T cells were enriched using the EasySep Human T Cell Enrichment Kit and then co-cultured with an equal number of autologous T cell-negative cells acting as antigen-presenting cells. Cultures were maintained for 10 days in IMDM with gentamicin, and half-media changes adding IL-2, IL-7 and IL-15 were performed on days 3 and 7. An aliquot of 1M T cells was saved as an uncultured baseline condition, separate from the approximately 75 T cell cultures. A total of more than 80 T cell cultures were run, with each culture condition done in triplicate except for one peptide, which was done in duplicate.

The investigation overall reported the following: The assay identified only TCR beta chains and indicated proliferation in response to antigen, without indicating T cell function or cytokine profile. About 5 clonotypes recognized the Nef KF9 family and one the HW9 family, with no responses to the TAALDMSHF plasma variant. Of the nine antigen-specific TCR beta clonotypes identified, over five appeared cross-reactive for autologous or known escape epitope variants.

A distance of 20 bases separates the germline ends of V and J, which lose 4 bases and 1 base respectively. CDR1 and CDR2 are read off the germline V gene (reference sequence) as MNHEY and SMNVEV. From its cysteine to its phenylalanine, the CDR3 spans 19 amino acids. Only the CDR3 portion is preserved as DNA: 57 bases, with reading frame beginning at the first base. Concerning this clone: Its antigen remains undetermined. Base qualities are not recorded, but no much larger clone differs from it by a single base.

The EasySep Human CD8+ T Cell Enrichment Kit was used on day 10 to isolate CD8+ T cells from every culture. The immunoSEQ platform was used to sequence TCR beta CDR3 regions at survey depth. The QIAamp DNA micro kit was used to extract genomic DNA from every cultured and uncultured CD8+ T cell population. In the paper's pipeline: Samples with fewer than 5,000 productive reads were excluded, resulting in the removal of about 6.5% of the 75 HIV peptide-stimulated cultures. A MANAFEST web app trimmed sequences to CDR3 and removed nonproductive sequences, CDR3s under 5 amino acids, and those not starting C or ending F/W. To count as antigen-specific, a clonotype had to be expanded in at least 2 of 3 replicates compared with the no-peptide control at FDR 0.01, and only within one epitope family. A frequency at least fivefold higher than in wells stimulated with peptides from other epitope families was additionally required for specific clonotypes. TCRdb carries this immuneACCESS record with in-frame sequences only. Its versions omit some clonotypes, under half of them owing to an unresolved V gene in the studies checked, with the rest unexplained. V, J and clone size are those of that table, while D and trimming were read from the DNA. Within this sample are several thousand clones, with roughly 71% of them counted one time only. The top ten clonotypes cover 40% to 50% of the sample.

Sequences were obtained from cultured CD8+ T cells derived from PBMCs. This clonotype originated in a male donor with HIV. The chain joins TRBV27 to TRBJ2-6, with the D segment identity uncertain. The CDR3 reads as follows: CASSSMTEQVLSGANVLTF. The DNA reads as follows: TGTGCCAGCAGTTCGATGACGGAGCAAGTTCTTTCTGGGGCCAACGTCCTGACTTTC.